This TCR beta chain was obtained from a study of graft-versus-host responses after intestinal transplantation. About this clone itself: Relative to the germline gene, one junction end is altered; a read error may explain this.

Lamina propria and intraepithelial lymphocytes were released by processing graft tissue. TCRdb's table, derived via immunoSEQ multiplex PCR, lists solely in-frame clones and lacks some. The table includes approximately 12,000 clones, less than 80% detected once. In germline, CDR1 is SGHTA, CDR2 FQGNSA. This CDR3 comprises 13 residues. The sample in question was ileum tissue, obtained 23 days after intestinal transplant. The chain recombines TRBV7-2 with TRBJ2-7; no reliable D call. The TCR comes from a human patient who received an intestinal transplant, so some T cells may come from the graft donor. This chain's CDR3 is CASSQPRSYEQYF. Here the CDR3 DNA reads TGCGCCAGCAGCCAGCCGCGGAGCTACGAGCAGTACTTC.